Described below is a single T cell receptor (beta chain) sequence and its context. The specificity of this receptor is unknown. Qualities for individual bases were not recorded, and no much larger clone is one base off. From the second PCR step on, the TCR alpha and beta chain libraries were amplified in separate reactions. To determine each donor's CMV status, fresh PBMCs were stimulated overnight with CMV viral lysate, and IFNgamma production from CD4+ T cells was then assessed. CD4 T cells were positively selected using Miltenyi beads, after which CD8 T cells were positively selected from the CD4-negative fraction. Cells stained for CD3, CD4, CD8, CD45RA, CD27 and a live/dead dye were sorted on a BD Aria II into four subsets by CD45RA and CD27. A few healthy volunteers provided blood, and each donor's sample was split into CD4 and CD8 T cells and then further divided into four differentiation subsets. Roughly 0.11 L of peripheral blood was collected from each donor, and PBMC were isolated by Ficoll-Paque PLUS density-gradient centrifugation. Sorted cells were lysed in RLT buffer, after which RNA was extracted using a Qiagen RNeasy kit and stored at -80 degrees C.

At the junction V is shortened by 9 bases and J by 4 bases; bases outside the gene matches: 10. CDR1 is given as MNHEY and CDR2 as SVGAGI, both from the germline V gene. Including cysteine and phenylalanine, the CDR3 has 14 amino acids. Just the 42-base CDR3 DNA is kept, in frame starting at base 1. The library was built by means of UMI-ligation and nested PCR. An equimolar mix of two oligonucleotides covering both TRBC1 and TRBC2 was used as the beta constant-region primer. A single-stranded oligonucleotide containing the SP2 primer and a 12-nucleotide UMI was joined to the 3' end of the cDNA by T4 RNA ligase 1. The ligated cDNA went through four rounds of PCR with nested alpha and beta constant-region primers together with the SP2 primer. Incubation of the ligation reaction was carried out at 16 degrees C for about 19-25 hours. PCR2 was typically performed as a SYBR Green qPCR and was stopped at a predetermined threshold so that over-amplification was prevented. Apart from the first purification, every purification step used Agencourt AMPure XP magnetic beads. Library amounts were measured by Qubit and library quality was assessed on a TapeStation, where the main peak was expected at around 650 bp. The pooled libraries were sequenced on an Illumina MiSeq using v2 2x251 paired-end kits, which usually yielded about 0.9-2.1 million reads per sample. Each sample library was pooled at about 4 nM, and about 5-8% PhiX was included to improve cluster recognition. From the authors' description of their analysis: Decombinator assigned V and J genes to Demultiplexor-processed FASTQ reads by tag matching, allowing a single base-pair mismatch. Collapsinator used UMIs to correct both sequencing errors and frequency errors arising from PCR heterogeneity. TCRs were translated and CDR3s were extracted from the conserved cysteine to the FGXG phenylalanine by CDR3Translator, with non-productive sequences being flagged. Gini, Shannon entropy and inverse Simpson indices were calculated on repertoires that had been subsampled to equal numbers of UMI-defined TCRs. Clonotype abundance distributions were fitted to a power law by maximum likelihood within the linear range. Similar UMI counts, unique TCR numbers and clonal distributions were obtained with the pipeline and with MIGEC on one naive CD8 sample. One analysis removed from the naive repertoire any naive TCRs that were also found in any memory subset from the same donor. The repertoires were searched for several thousand CMV-associated CDR3 sequences that had been compiled from VDJdb and a published dataset. TCRdb trimmed public reads at Q25 via fastp, called clones via MiXCR and kept in-frame beta chains. Identical CDR3 protein sequences are pooled into one entry, listed with their most common genes and DNA. TCRdb's processing, not the study's, gives the V and J calls here. For this sample there are around 160,000 distinct CDR3 sequences; more than 15% appear just once. The ten largest clonotypes hold around 0.14% of the sample.

The data stem from a study of naive and memory T cell subsets (dated by TCRdb to about 2017). As for the study more broadly: The study applied an open-source, UMI-based TCR alpha and beta sequencing pipeline to sorted naive and memory peripheral blood T cell subsets. RNA was DNase-treated and reverse transcribed with TCR constant-region primers, mostly using SuperScript III. The functional CMV T cell responses agreed completely with IgG serology results. Broad study findings and their caveats: A few larger clonotypes were present in naive repertoires, particularly the CD8 repertoires, and these clonotypes were possibly memory cells re-expressing CD45RA. TCR abundance followed a power law whose exponent differed between naive and memory subsets but was consistent across the three individuals. The repertoire findings for the naive and memory subsets could not be validated, as no ground truth was available. RNA-based TCR counts may be influenced by expression changes linked to T cell activation and differentiation. Each clonotype was defined as a single alpha or beta chain sequence rather than as a paired alpha/beta receptor. In both CD4 and CD8 cells, a rise in Gini index and a fall in Shannon and inverse Simpson diversity were observed from naive through CM, EM and EMRA. After error correction, over 95% of naive TCR sequences appeared only once, giving much steeper abundance distributions than memory subsets.

This clonotype was obtained from a human donor in good health. The sample taken for sequencing was naive CD4+ T cells from blood. This specimen's cell subset or site label, interpreted: naive T cells, CD45RA high CD27+. The V and J genes are TRBV6-5 and TRBJ2-7; the junction holds 9 bases that match TRBD1. The nucleotides read TGTGCCAGTAAGATCGGGACAGGGAATTACGAGCAGTACTTC. Its protein reads: CASKIGTGNYEQYF.